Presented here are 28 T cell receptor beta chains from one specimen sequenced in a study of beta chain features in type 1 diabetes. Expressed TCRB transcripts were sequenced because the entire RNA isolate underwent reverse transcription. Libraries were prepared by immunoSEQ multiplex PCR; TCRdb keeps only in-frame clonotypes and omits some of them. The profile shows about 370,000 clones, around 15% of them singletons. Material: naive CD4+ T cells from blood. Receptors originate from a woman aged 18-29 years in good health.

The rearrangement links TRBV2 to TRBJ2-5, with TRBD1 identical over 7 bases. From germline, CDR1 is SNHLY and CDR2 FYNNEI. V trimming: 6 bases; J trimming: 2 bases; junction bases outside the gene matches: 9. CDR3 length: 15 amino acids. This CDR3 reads CASRVGTAFQETQYF. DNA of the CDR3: TGTGCCAGCAGGGTCGGGACAGCTTTTCAAGAGACCCAGTACTTC.

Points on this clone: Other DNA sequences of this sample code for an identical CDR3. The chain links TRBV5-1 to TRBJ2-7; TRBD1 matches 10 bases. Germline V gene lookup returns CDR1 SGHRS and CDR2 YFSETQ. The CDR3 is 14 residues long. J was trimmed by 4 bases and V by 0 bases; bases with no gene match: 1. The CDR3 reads CASSLGQGAYEQYF. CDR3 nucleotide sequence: TGCGCCAGCAGCTTGGGACAGGGGGCTTACGAGCAGTACTTC.

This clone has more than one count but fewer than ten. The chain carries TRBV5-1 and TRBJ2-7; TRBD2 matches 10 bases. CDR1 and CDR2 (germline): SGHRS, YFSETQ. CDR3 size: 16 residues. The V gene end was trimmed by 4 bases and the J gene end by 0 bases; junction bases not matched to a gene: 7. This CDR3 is CASSARLAGSSYEQYF. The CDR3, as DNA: TGCGCCAGCAGCGCCCGACTAGCGGGTAGCTCCTACGAGCAGTACTTC. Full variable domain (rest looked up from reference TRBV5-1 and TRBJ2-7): KAGVTQTPRYLIKTRGQQVTLSCSPISGHRSVSWYQQTPGQGLQFLFEYFSETQRNKGNFPGRFSGRQFSNSRSEMNVSTLELGDSALYLCASSARLAGSSYEQYFGPGTRLTVT.

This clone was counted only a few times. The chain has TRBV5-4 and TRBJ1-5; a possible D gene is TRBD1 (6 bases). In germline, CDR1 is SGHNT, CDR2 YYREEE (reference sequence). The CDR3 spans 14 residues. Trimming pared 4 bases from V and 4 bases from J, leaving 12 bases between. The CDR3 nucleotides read TGTGCCAGCAGCGACGGGACAAAAAATCAGCCCCAGCATTTT. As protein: CASSDGTKNQPQHF. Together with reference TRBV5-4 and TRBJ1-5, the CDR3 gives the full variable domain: ETGVTQSPTHLIKTRGQQVTLRCSSQSGHNTVSWYQQALGQGPQFIFQYYREEENGRGNFPPRFSGLQFPNYSSELNVNALELDDSALYLCASSDGTKNQPQHFGDGTRLSIL.

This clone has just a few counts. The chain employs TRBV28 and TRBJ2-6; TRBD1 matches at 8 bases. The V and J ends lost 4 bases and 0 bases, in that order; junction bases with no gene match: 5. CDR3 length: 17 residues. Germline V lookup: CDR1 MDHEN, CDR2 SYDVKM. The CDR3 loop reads CASSSGQVISGANVLTF. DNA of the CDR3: TGTGCCAGCAGTTCGGGACAGGTGATCTCTGGGGCCAACGTCCTGACTTTC.

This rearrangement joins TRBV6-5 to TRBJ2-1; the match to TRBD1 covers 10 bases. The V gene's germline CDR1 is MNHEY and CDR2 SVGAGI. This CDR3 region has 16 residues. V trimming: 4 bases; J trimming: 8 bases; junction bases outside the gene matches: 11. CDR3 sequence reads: CASSSTGTGAGDEQFF. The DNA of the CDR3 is TGTGCCAGCAGTTCCACCGGGACAGGGGCAGGCGATGAGCAGTTCTTC.

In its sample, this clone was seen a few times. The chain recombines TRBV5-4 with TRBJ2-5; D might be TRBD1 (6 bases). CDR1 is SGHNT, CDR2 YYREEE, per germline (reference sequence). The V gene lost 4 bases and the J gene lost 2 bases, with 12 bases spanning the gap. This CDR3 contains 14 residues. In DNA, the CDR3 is TGTGCCAGCAGCCTTCGACAGGCTCAAGAGACCCAGTACTTC. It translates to CASSLRQAQETQYF.

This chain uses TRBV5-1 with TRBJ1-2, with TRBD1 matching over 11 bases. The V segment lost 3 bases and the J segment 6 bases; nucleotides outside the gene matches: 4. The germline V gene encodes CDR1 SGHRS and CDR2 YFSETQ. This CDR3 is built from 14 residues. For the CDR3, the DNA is TGCGCCAGCAGCTCCTGGACAGGGGGCAATGGCTACACCTTC. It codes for CASSSWTGGNGYTF.

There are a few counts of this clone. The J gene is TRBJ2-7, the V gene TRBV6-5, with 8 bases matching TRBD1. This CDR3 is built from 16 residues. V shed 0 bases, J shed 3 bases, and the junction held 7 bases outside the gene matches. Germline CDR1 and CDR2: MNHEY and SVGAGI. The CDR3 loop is CASSYSRGQALYEQYF. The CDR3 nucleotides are TGTGCCAGCAGTTACTCGAGGGGACAGGCGCTCTACGAGCAGTACTTC.

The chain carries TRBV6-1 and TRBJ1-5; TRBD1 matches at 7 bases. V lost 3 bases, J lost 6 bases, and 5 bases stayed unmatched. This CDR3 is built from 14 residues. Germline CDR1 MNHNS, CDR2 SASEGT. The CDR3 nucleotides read TGTGCCAGCAGTGATAGACAGGGTAGTCAGCCCCAGCATTTT. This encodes CASSDRQGSQPQHF.

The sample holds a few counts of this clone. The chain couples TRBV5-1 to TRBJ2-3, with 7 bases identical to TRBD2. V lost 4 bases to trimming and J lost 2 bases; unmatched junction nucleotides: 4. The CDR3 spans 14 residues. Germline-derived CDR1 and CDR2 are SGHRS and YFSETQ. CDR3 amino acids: CASSQGLLTDTQYF. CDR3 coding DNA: TGCGCCAGCAGCCAGGGACTACTCACAGATACGCAGTATTTT.

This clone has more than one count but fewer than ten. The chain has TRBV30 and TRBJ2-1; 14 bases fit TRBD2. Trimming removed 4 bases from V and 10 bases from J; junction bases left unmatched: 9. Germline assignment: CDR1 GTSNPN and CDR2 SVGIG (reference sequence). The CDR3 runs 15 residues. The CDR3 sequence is CAWTPGLAGVVEQFF. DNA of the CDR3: TGTGCCTGGACCCCGGGACTAGCGGGAGTAGTGGAGCAGTTCTTC.

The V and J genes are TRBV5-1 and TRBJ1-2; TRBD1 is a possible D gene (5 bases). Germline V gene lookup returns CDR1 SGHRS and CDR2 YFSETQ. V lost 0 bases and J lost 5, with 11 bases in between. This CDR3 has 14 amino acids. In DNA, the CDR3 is TGCGCCAGCAGCTTGGTCAGCCAGGGATATGGCTACACCTTC. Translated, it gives CASSLVSQGYGYTF.

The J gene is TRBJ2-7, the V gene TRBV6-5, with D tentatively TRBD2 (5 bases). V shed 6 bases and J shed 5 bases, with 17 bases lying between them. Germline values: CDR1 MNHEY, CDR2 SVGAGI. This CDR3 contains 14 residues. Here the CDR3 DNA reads TGTGCCAGCAGCCTCCTCAATGGGGAGAACGAGCAGTACTTC. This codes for CASSLLNGENEQYF.

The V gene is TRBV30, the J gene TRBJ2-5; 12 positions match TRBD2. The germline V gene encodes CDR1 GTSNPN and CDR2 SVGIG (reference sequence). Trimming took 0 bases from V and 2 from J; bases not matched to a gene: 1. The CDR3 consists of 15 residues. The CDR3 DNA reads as TGTGCCTGGAGTGTCGGACTAGCGGGACAAGAGACCCAGTACTTC. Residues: CAWSVGLAGQETQYF.

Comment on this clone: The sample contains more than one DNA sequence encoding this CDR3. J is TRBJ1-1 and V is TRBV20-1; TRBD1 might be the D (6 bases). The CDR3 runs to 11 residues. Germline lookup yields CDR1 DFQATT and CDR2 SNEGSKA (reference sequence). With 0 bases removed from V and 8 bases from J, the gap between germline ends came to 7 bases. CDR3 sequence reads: CSAREGTEAFF. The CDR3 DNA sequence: TGCAGTGCTAGAGAAGGGACAGAAGCTTTCTTT.

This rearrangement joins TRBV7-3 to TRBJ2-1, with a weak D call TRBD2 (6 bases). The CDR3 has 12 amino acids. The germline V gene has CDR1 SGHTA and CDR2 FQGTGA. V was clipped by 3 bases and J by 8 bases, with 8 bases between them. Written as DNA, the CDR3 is TGTGCCAGCAGCTTCGCGGGACATGAGCAGTTCTTC. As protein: CASSFAGHEQFF.

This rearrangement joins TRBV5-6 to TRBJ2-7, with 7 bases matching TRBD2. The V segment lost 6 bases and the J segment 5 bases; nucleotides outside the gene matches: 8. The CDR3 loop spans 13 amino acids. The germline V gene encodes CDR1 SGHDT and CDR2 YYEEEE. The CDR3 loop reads CASTGGSGDEQYF. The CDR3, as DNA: TGTGCCAGCACTGGCGGGAGCGGCGACGAGCAGTACTTC. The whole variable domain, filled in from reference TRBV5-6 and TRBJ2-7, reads DAGVTQSPTHLIKTRGQQVTLRCSPKSGHDTVSWYQQALGQGPQFIFQYYEEEERQRGNFPDRFSGHQFPNYSSELNVNALLLGDSALYLCASTGGSGDEQYFGPGTRLTVT.

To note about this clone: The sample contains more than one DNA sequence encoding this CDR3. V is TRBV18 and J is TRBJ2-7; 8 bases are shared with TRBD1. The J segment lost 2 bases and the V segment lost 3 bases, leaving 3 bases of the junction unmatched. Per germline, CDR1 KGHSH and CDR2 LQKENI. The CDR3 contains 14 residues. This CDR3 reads CASSPRQGTYEQYF. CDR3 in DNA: TGTGCCAGCTCACCCCGACAGGGGACCTACGAGCAGTACTTC.

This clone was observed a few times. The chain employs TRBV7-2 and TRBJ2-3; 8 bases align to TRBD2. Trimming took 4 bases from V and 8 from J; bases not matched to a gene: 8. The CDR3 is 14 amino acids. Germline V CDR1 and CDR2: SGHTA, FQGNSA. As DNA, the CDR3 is TGTGCCAGCAGCTGGGGGACTAGGAAGGGTACGCAGTATTTT. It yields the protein CASSWGTRKGTQYF.

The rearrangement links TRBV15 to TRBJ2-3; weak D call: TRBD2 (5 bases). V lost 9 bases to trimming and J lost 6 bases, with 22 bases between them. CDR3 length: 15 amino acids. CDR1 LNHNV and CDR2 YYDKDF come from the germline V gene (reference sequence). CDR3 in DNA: TGTGCCACTAGGCCGGGCGGAGGAGCGGCCGATACGCAGTATTTT. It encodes CATRPGGGAADTQYF. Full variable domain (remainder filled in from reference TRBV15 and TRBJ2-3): DAMVIQNPRYQVTQFGKPVTLSCSQTLNHNVMYWYQQKSSQAPKLLFHYYDKDFNNEADTPDNFQSRRPNTSFCFLDIRSPGLGDTAMYLCATRPGGGAADTQYFGPGTRLTVL.

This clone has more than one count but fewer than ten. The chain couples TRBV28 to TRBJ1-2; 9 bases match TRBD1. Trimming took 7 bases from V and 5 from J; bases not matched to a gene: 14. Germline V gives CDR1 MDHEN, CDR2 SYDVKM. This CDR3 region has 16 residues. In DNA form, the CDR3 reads TGTGCCAGCAAGCGTCCCGGGACAGGGATCTCGTATGGCTACACCTTC. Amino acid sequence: CASKRPGTGISYGYTF.

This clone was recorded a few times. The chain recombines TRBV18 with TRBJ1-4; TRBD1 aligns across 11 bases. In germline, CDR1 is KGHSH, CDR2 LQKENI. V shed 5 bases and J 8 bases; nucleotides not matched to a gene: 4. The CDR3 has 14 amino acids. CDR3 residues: CASSRDRGNEKLFF. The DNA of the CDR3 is TGTGCCAGCTCAAGGGACAGGGGGAACGAAAAACTGTTTTTT.

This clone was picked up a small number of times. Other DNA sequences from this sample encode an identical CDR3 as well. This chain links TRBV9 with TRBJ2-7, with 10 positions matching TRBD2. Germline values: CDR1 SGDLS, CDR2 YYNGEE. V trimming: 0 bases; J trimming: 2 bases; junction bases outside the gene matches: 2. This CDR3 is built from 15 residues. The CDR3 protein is CASSVASGRTYEQYF. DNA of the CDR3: TGTGCCAGCAGCGTAGCTAGCGGGAGAACCTACGAGCAGTACTTC.

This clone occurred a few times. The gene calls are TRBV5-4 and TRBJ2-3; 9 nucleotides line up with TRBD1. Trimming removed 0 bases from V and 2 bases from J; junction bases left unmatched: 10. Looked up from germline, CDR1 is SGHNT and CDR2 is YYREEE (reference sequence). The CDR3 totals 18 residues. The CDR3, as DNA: TGTGCCAGCAGCTTGGCGGGTCGGACAGGGGCGCTCACAGATACGCAGTATTTT. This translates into CASSLAGRTGALTDTQYF.

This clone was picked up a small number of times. CDR3 sequence (DNA): TGTGCCAGCAGCTTCCGGACAGGGGTGGAAGCTTTCTTT. Its protein product is CASSFRTGVEAFF. This rearrangement joins TRBV7-8 to TRBJ1-1; 9 bases line up with TRBD1. With V trimmed by 3 bases and J by 8 bases, 4 bases remained unmatched. The CDR3 consists of 13 residues. Germline CDR1 is SGHVS and CDR2 is FQNEAQ.

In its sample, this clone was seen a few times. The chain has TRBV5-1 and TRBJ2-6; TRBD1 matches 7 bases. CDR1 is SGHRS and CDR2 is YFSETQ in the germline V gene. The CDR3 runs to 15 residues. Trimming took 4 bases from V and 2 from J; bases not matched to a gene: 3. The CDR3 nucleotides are TGCGCCAGCAGCCGAGGGGGCCCTGGGGCCAACGTCCTGACTTTC. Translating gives CASSRGGPGANVLTF.

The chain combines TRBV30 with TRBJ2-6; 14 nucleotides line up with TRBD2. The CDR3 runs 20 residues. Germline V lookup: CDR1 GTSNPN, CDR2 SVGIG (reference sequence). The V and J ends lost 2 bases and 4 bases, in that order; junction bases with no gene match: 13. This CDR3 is CAWSLLRTSGRLVGANVLTF. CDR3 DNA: TGTGCCTGGAGTCTACTACGGACTAGCGGGAGGCTAGTGGGGGCCAACGTCCTGACTTTC.